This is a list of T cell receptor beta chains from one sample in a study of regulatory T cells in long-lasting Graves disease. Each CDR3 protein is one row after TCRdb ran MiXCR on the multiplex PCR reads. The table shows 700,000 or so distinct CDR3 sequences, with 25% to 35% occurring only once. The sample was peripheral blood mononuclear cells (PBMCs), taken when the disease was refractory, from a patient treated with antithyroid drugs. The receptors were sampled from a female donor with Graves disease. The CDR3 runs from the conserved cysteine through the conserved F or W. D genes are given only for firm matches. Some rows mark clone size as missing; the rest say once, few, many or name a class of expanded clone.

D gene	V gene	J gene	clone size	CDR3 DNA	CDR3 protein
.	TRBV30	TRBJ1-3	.	TGTGCCTGGAGTGAGTCCTCTGGAAACACCATATATTTT	CAWSESSGNTIYF
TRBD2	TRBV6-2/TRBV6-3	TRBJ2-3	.	TGTGCCAGCAGTTACGGACTAAGACTAGCGGGAGGCCCAGATACGCAGTATTTT	CASSYGLRLAGGPDTQYF
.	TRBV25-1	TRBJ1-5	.	TGTGCCAGCAGTGGGGTCCCTCCCGCAGCCCAGCATTTT	CASSGVPPAAQHF
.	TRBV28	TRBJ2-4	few	TGTGCCAGCAGTCCCGCCAGCGGAGCCAAAAACATTCAGTACTTC	CASSPASGAKNIQYF
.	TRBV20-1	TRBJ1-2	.	TGCAGTGCTAGAGGTCGGGCTGCTAACTATGGCTACACCTTC	CSARGRAANYGYTF
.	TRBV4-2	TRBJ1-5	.	TGTGCCAGCAGCCAAACTAAACTGTACAATCAGCCCCAGCATTTT	CASSQTKLYNQPQHF
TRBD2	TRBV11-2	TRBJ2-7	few	TGTGCCAGCAGCTTAGAGGTTAGCGGGTGGCAGTACTTC	CASSLEVSGWQYF
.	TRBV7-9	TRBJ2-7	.	TGTGCCAGCAGCTGGGGGGACAGAGCCTACGAGCAGTACTTC	CASSWGDRAYEQYF
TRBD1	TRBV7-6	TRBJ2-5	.	TGTGCCAGCAGCTTAGCGACAGGGGGCCTACAAGAGACCCAGTACTTC	CASSLATGGLQETQYF
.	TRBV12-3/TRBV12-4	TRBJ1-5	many	TGTGCCAGCAGTTCCGGGACACCGAGCAATCAGCCCCAGCATTTT	CASSSGTPSNQPQHF
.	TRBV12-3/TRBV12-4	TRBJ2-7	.	TGTGCCGGCAGTTTACGCAGCCGGGCCTACGAGCAGTACTTC	CAGSLRSRAYEQYF
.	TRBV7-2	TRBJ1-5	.	TGTGCCAGCAGCACAATGGCAGGGGCGAATCAGCCCCAGCATTTT	CASSTMAGANQPQHF
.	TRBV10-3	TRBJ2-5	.	TGTGCCGTCAGTGGAGGGGACGAGACCCAGTACTTC	CAVSGGDETQYF
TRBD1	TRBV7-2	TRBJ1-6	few	TGTACCAGCAGCTATGACAGGGGGAATTCACCCCTCCACTTT	CTSSYDRGNSPLHF
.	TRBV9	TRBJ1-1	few	TGTGCCAGCAGCGCGTACTCAGGGGTCACGAACACTGAAGCTTTCTTT	CASSAYSGVTNTEAFF
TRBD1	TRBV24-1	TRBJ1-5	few	TGTGCCACCAGTGAACGTCCGGGACAGGGACAATATAGCAATCAGCCCCAGCATTTT	CATSERPGQGQYSNQPQHF
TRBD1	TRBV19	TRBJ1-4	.	TGTGCCAGTAGTCCGACGACAGGGACACATGAAAAACTGTTTTTT	CASSPTTGTHEKLFF
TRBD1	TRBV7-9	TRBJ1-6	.	TGTGCCAGCAGCCAACTTTCCTTACAGGGGGCATATTCACCCCTCCACTTT	CASSQLSLQGAYSPLHF
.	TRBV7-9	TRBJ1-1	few	TGTGCCAGCAGCTCCACAGGATCAAACACTGAAGCTTTCTTT	CASSSTGSNTEAFF
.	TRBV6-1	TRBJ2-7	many	TGTGCCAGCGGATCACAGGGCCTCTCCTACGAGCAGTACTTC	CASGSQGLSYEQYF
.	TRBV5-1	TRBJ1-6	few	TGCGCCAGCAGCTTGGATTTCAGTGTCAGCTATTCACCCCTCCACTTT	CASSLDFSVSYSPLHF
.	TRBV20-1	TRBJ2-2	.	TGCAGTGCTAGAGATCCGGACACCGGGGAGCTGTTTTTT	CSARDPDTGELFF
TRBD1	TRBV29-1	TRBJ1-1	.	TGCAGCGTTGAAGACAGGGGGCATCGGAACACTGAAGCTTTCTTT	CSVEDRGHRNTEAFF
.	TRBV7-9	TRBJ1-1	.	TGTGCCAGCAGCTTAATGGTCCTTGGGGACACTGAAGCTTTCTTT	CASSLMVLGDTEAFF
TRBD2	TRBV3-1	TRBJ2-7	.	TGTGCCAGCAGCCAAGATGGGACTAGCGGGAGTCCCACATACGAGCAGTACTTC	CASSQDGTSGSPTYEQYF
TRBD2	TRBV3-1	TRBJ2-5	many	TGTGCCAGCAGCACAAGACTAGCGGGAGCCCAAGAGACCCAGTACTTC	CASSTRLAGAQETQYF
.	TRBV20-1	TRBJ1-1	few	TGCAGTGCTAGCGTCGCGGGTGTCGGGGGCCGGTACACTGAAGCTTTCTTT	CSASVAGVGGRYTEAFF
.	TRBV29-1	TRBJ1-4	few	TGCAGCGCCACCTCCGCTACGTGGAATGAAAAACTGTTTTTT	CSATSATWNEKLFF
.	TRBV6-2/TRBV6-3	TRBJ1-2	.	TGTGCCAGCAGTTACTCGATGGGGCCGGGGGAGAACTATGGCTACACCTTC	CASSYSMGPGENYGYTF
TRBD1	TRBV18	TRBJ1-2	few	TGTGCCAGCTCACCCACGGACAGGGTCTATGGCTACACCTTC	CASSPTDRVYGYTF
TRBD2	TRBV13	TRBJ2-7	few	TGTGCCAGCAGCTTCGTTGCTAGCGGCGAGCAGTACTTC	CASSFVASGEQYF
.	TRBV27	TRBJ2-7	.	TGTGCCAGCAGTCCATATGGGGCTCAAGGTGGGAGCGGAGACGAGCAGTACTTC	CASSPYGAQGGSGDEQYF
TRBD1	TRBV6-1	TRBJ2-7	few	TGTGCCAGCAGTCGAAGGGGGCACGAGCAGTACTTC	CASSRRGHEQYF
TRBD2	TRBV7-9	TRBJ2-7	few	TGTGCCAGCAGCTTAAAGACTAGCGGCTACGAGCAGTACTTC	CASSLKTSGYEQYF
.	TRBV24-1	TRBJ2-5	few	TGTGCCACCAGTGAGGCTGGCCGGGAGACCCAGTACTTC	CATSEAGRETQYF
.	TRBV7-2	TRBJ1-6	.	TGTGCCAGCAGCTTCAGGGGAGCATCACCCCTCCACTTT	CASSFRGASPLHF
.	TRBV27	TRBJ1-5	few	TGTGCCAGTGGGGTTTCTCCTATGGTCCAGCCCCAGCATTTT	CASGVSPMVQPQHF
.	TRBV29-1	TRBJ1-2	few	TGCAGCGTTGATGGATTTGCCAGGGGTGACTATGGCTACACCTTC	CSVDGFARGDYGYTF
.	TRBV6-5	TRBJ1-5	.	TGTGCCAGCAGTTACGGGCAGATAGGCAATCAGCCCCAGCATTTT	CASSYGQIGNQPQHF
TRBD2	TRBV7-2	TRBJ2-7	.	TGTGCCAGCAGCCCAGACCTGGGACTAGCGGGAGTGGGGGGGATCAACGAGCAGTACTTC	CASSPDLGLAGVGGINEQYF
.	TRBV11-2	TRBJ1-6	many	TGTGCCAGCAGCCCCATCGAGAATTCACCCCTCCACTTT	CASSPIENSPLHF
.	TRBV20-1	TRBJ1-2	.	TGCAATGCCTCACTCTGGGACGGTGCTAACTATGGCTACACCTTC	CNASLWDGANYGYTF
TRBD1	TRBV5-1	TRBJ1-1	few	TGCGCCAGCAGCTTATTCGGGACAGGGGTGTTGACTGAAGCTTTCTTT	CASSLFGTGVLTEAFF
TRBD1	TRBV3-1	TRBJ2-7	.	TGTGCCAGCAGCCGAAGAGGACAGGGGGCCTACGAGCAGTACTTC	CASSRRGQGAYEQYF
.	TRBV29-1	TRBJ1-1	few	TGCAGCGTTGATTATGGGAACACTGAAGCTTTCTTT	CSVDYGNTEAFF
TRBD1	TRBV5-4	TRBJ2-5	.	TGTGCCAGCAGCTCCGGGAACAGGGGGCACGAGACCCAGTACTTC	CASSSGNRGHETQYF
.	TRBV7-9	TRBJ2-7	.	TGTGCCAGCAGCCTACAGGCCTACGAGCAGTACTTC	CASSLQAYEQYF
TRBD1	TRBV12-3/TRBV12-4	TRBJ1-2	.	TGTGCCAGCAGTAGCCACAGGGGTGGCTACACCTTC	CASSSHRGGYTF
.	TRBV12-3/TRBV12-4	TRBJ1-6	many	TGTGCCAGCAGTTTGGGTTCCGGATCACCCCTCCACTTT	CASSLGSGSPLHF
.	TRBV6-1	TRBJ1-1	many	TGTGCCAGCAGTCTGGACAGTAAGATGAACACTGAAGCTTTCTTT	CASSLDSKMNTEAFF
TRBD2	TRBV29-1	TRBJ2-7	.	TGCAGCGTCTGGACTAGCGGGACCTACGAGCAGTACTTC	CSVWTSGTYEQYF
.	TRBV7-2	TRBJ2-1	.	TGTGCCAGCAGCTTAGACCGCGGGTTGGTCTACAATGAGCAGTTCTTC	CASSLDRGLVYNEQFF
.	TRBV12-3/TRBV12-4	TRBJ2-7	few	TGTGCCAGCAAAGCGGTTTGGACCGAGCAGTACTTC	CASKAVWTEQYF